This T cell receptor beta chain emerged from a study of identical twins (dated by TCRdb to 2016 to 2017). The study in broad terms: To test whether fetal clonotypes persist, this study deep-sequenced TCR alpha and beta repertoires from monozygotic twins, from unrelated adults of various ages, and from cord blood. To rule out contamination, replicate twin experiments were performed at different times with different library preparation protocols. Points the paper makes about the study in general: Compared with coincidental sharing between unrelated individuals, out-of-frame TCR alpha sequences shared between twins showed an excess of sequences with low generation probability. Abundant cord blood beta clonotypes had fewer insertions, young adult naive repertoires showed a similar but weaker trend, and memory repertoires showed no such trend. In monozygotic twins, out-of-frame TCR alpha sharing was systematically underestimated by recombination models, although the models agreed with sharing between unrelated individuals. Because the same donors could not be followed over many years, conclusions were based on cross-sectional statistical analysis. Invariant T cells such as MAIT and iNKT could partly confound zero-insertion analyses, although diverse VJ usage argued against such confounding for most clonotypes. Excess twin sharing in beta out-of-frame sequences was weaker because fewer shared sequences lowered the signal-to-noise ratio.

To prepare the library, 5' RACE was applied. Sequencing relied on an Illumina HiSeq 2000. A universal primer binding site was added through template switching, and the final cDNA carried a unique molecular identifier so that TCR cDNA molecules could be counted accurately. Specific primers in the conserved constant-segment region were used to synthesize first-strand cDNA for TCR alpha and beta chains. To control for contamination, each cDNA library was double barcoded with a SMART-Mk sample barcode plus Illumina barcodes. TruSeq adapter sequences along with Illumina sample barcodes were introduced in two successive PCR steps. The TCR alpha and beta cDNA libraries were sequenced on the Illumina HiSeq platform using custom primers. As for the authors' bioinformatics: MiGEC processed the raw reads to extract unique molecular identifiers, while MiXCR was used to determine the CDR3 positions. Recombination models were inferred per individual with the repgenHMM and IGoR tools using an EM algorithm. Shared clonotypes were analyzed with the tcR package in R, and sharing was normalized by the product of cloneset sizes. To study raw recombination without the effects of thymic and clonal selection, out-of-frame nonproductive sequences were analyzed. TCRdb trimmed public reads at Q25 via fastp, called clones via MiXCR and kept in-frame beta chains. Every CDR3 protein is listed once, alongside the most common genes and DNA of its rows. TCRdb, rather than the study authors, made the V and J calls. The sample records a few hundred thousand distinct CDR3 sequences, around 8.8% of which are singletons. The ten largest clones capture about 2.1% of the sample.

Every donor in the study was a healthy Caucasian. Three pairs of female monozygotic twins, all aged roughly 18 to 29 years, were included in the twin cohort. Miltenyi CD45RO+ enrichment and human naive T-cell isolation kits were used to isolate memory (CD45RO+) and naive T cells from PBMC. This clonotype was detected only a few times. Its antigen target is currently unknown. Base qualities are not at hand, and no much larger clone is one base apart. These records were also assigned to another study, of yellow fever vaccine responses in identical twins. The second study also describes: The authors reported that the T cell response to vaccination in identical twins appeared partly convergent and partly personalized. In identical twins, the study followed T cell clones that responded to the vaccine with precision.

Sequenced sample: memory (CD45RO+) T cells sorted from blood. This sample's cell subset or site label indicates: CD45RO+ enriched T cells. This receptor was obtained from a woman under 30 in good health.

The CDR3 protein: CASKRGTTPGETQYF. The bases read TGCGCCAGTAAGCGGGGCACTACCCCGGGGGAGACCCAGTACTTC. In this chain, TRBV4-1 is recombined with TRBJ2-5, and 7 junctional nucleotides match TRBD2. The CDR1 and CDR2 encoded by the germline V gene are MGHRA and YSYEKL. Reading from cysteine to phenylalanine, the CDR3 counts 15 amino acids. This entry keeps only the CDR3 DNA: 45 bases, framed from base 1. The germline V end is reduced by 9 bases and the J end by 5 bases; junction bases left unmatched: 15.